This TCR beta chain was retrieved from a study of blood T cell repertoires in COVID-19. Sequencing was performed with immunoSEQ multiplex PCR; in TCRdb, only in-frame clones are kept and a portion is missing. Altogether 65,000 to 95,000 clones are present, around 81% being singletons, with the ten largest covering approximately 16%. Germline values: CDR1 WSHSY, CDR2 SAAADI. V lost 3 bases and J lost 10, with 15 bases in between. This CDR3 contains 13 residues. Sequenced: peripheral blood. The chain employs TRBV10-2 and TRBJ1-2; D gene unclear. The TCR originated in a human donor in a cohort sampled during active COVID-19. The CDR3 sequence: CASSEGASNPYTF. CDR3 in DNA: TGCGCCAGCAGTGAAGGCGCTAGCAACCCCTACACCTTC.